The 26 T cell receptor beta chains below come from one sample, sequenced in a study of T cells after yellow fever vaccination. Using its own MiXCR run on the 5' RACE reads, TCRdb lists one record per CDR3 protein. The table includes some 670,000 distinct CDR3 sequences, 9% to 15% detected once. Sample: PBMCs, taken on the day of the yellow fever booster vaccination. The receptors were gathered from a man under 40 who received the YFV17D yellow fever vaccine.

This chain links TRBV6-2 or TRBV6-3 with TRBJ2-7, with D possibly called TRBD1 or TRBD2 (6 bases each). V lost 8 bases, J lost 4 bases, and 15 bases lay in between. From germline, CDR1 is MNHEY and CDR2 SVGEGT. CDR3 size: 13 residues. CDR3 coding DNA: TGTGCCAGCGGCGGGACAATCAGATACGAGCAGTACTTC. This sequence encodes CASGGTIRYEQYF.

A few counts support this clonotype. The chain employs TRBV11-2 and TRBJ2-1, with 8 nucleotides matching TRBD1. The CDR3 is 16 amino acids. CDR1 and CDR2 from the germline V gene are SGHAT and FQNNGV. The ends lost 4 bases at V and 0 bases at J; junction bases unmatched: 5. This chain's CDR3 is CASSSKTGVSYNEQFF. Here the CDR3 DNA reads TGTGCCAGCAGCTCTAAGACAGGGGTCTCCTACAATGAGCAGTTCTTC.

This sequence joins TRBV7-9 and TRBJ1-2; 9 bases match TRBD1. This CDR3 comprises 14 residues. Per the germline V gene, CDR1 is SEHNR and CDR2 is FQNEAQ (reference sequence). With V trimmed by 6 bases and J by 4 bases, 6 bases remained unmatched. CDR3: CASSIGQGTYGYTF. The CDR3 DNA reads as TGTGCCAGCAGTATCGGACAGGGGACCTATGGCTACACCTTC. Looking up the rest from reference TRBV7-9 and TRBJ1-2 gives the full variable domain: DTGVSQNPRHKITKRGQNVTFRCDPISEHNRLYWYRQTLGQGPEFLTYFQNEAQLEKSRLLSDRFSAERPKGSFSTLEIQRTEQGDSAMYLCASSIGQGTYGYTFGSGTRLTVV.

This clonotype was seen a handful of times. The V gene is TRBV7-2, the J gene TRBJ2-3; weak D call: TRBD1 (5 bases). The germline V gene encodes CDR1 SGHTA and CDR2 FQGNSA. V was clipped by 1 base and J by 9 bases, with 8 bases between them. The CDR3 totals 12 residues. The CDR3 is CASSLDRQTQYF. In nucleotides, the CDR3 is TGTGCCAGCAGCTTAGACAGACAGACGCAGTATTTT. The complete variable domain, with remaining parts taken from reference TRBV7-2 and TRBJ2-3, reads GAGVSQSPSNKVTEKGKDVELRCDPISGHTALYWYRQSLGQGLEFLIYFQGNSAPDKSGLPSDRFSAERTGGSVSTLTIQRTQQEDSAVYLCASSLDRQTQYFGPGTRLTVL.

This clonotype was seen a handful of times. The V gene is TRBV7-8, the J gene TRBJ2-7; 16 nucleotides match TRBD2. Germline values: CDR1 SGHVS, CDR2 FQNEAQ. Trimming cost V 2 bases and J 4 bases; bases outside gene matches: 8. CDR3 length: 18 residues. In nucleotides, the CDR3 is TGTGCCAGCAGCTTACCCGGGACTAGCGGGAGGGCTAGGTACGAGCAGTACTTC. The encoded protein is CASSLPGTSGRARYEQYF.

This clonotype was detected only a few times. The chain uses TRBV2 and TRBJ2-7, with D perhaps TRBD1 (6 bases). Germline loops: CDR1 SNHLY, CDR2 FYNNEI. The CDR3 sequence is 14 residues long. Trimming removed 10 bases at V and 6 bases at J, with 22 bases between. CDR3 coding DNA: TGTGCCATTCTCTTGGGGGCAGAGGCATCCGAGCAGTACTTC. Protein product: CAILLGAEASEQYF.

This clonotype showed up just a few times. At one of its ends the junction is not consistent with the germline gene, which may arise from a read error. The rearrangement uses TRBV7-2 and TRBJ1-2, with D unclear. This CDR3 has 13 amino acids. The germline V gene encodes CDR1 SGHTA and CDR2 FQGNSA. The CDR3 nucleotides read TGTGCCAGCAGTTTAGTTAGGGCTGGTGGCTACACCTTC. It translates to CASSLVRAGGYTF.

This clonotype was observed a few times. The CDR3 loop is CASRPGTGSYNEQFF. The CDR3 region has the DNA TGTGCCAGCAGGCCCGGGACAGGGTCCTACAATGAGCAGTTCTTC. J is TRBJ2-1 and V is TRBV12-3 or TRBV12-4; 9 positions agree with TRBD1. V dropped 6 bases and J dropped 1; count of bases not matched to a gene: 4. The CDR3 covers 15 residues.

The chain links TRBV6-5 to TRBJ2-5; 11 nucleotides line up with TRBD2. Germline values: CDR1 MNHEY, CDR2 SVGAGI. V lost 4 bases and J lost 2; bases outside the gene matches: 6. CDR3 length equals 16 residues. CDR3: CASSSGLAGTQETQYF. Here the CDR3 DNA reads TGTGCCAGCAGTTCCGGACTAGCGGGCACTCAAGAGACCCAGTACTTC.

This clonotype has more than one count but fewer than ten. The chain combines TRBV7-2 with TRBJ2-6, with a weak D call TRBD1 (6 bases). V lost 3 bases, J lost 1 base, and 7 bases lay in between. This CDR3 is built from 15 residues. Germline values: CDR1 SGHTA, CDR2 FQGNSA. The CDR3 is CASSFGQSGANVLTF. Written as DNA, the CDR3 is TGTGCCAGCAGCTTCGGACAGTCTGGGGCCAACGTCCTGACTTTC.

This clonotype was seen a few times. The CDR3 sequence is CASSHRTATGELFF. For the CDR3, the DNA is TGTGCCAGCAGCCACAGGACAGCCACCGGGGAGCTGTTTTTT. The chain links TRBV14 to TRBJ2-2, with D possibly being TRBD1 (6 bases). CDR1 is SGHDN and CDR2 is FVKESK in the germline V gene. Trimming removed 3 bases from V and 4 bases from J, with 9 bases in between. The CDR3 runs 14 residues.

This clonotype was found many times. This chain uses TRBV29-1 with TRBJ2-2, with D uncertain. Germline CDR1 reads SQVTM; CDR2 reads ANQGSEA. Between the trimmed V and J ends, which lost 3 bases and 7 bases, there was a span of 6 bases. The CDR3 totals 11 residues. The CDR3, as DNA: TGCAGCGTTGACGGCTTCGGGGAGCTGTTTTTT. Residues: CSVDGFGELFF.

The CDR3 spells CASSLTARSYEQYF. The CDR3 nucleotides are TGTGCCAGCAGCTTAACCGCGAGGTCCTACGAGCAGTACTTC. The chain joins TRBV7-3 to TRBJ2-7, with no clear D. The germline V gene encodes CDR1 SGHTA and CDR2 FQGTGA. Trimming stripped 0 bases from V and 1 base from J, with 7 bases between. The CDR3 has 14 residues.

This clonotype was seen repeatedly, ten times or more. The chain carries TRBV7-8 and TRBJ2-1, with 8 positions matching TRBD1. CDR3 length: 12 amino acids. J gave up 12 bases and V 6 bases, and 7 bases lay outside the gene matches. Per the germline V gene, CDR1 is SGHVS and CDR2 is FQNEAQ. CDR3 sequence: CASSRRQGRQFF. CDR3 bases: TGTGCCAGCAGTCGACGACAGGGGCGGCAGTTCTTC.

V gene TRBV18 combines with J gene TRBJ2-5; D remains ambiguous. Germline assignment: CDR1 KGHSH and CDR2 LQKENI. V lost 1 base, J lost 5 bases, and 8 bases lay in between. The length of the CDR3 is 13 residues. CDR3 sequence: CASSPQVRETQYF. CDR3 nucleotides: TGTGCCAGCTCACCACAAGTCCGGGAGACCCAGTACTTC.

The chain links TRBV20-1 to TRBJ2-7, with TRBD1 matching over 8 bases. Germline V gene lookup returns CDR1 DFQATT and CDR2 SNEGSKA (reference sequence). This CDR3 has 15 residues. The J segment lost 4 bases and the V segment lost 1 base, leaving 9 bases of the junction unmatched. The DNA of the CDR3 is TGCAGTGCTAGAGGCACCGGGACAGGAGTATACGAGCAGTACTTC. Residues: CSARGTGTGVYEQYF.

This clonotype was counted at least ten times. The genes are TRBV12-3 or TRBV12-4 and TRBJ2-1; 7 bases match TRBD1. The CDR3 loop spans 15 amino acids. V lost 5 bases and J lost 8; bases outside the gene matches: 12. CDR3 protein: CASSTGVPSRDEQFF. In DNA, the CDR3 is TGTGCCAGCAGTACAGGGGTTCCTTCTCGCGATGAGCAGTTCTTC.

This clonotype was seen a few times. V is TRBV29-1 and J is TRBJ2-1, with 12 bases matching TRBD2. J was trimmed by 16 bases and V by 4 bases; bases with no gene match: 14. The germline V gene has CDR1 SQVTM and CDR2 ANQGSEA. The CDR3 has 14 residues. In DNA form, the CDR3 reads TGCAGCGTTGGGGCTAGCGGGAGGGCCAGTTCGAAATTCTTC. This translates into CSVGASGRASSKFF.

As DNA, the CDR3 is TGTGCCAGCAGTTACAGGAAGGGGGCGCCGCAAATACAAGAGACCCAGTACTTC. It encodes CASSYRKGAPQIQETQYF. The J gene is TRBJ2-5, the V gene TRBV6-2 or TRBV6-3; 7 bases map to TRBD1. The germline CDR1 and CDR2 sequences are MNHEY and SVGEGT. Trimming took 2 bases from V and 2 from J; bases not matched to a gene: 14. The CDR3 contains 18 residues.

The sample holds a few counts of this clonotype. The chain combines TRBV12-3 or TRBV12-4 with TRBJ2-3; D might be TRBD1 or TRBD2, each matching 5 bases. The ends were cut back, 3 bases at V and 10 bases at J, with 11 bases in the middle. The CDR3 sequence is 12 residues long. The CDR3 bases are TGTGCCAGCAGTTTGGTCGGGACGGCGCAGTATTTT. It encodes CASSLVGTAQYF.

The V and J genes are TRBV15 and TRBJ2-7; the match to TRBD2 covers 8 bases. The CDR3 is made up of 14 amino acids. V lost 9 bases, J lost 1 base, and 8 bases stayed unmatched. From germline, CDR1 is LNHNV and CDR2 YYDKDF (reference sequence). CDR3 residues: CATRLAITSYEQYF. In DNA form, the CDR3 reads TGTGCCACAAGACTAGCGATTACTTCCTACGAGCAGTACTTC.

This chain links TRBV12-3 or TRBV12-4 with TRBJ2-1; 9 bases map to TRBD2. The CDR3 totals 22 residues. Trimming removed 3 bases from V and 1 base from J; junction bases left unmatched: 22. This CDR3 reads CASSFILPGVEGAGGSYNEQFF. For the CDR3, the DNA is TGTGCCAGCAGTTTCATTTTGCCCGGGGTCGAGGGGGCGGGAGGGTCCTACAATGAGCAGTTCTTC.

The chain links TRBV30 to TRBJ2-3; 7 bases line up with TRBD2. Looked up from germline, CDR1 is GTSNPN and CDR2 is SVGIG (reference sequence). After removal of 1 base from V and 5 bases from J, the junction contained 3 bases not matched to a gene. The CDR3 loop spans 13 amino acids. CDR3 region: CAWSGLAGDTQYF. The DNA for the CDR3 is TGTGCCTGGAGTGGACTAGCAGGAGATACGCAGTATTTT.

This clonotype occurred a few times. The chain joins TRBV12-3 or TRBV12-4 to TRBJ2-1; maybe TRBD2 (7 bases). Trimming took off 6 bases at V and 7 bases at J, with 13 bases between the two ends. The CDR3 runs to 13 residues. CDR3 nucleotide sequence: TGTGCCAGCAGCCCCGGGGGGCTAAATGAGCAGTTCTTC. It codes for CASSPGGLNEQFF.

CDR3: CASSLAPASGAYEQYF. CDR3 DNA: TGTGCCAGCAGCTTAGCGCCGGCTAGCGGAGCCTACGAGCAGTACTTC. This chain joins TRBV7-2 and TRBJ2-7, with 7 bases identical to TRBD2. The CDR3 extends over 16 amino acids. J lost 2 bases, V lost 0 bases, and 7 bases had no gene match. In germline, CDR1 is SGHTA, CDR2 FQGNSA.

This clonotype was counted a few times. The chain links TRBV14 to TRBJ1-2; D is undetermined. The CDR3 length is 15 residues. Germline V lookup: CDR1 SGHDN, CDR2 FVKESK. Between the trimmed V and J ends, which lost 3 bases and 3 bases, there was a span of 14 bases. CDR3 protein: CASSHVGQEDYGYTF. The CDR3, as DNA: TGTGCCAGCAGCCACGTCGGGCAGGAAGACTATGGCTACACCTTC.